The rows below give T cell receptor beta chains drawn from one sample of a study of Ad26.COV2.S vaccination and SARS-CoV-2 variants. Libraries were prepared by immunoSEQ multiplex PCR; TCRdb keeps only in-frame clonotypes and omits some of them. The data contain 290,000 or so clones, around 87% of them singletons. The sample here was peripheral blood, taken in a trial of Ad26.COV2.S vaccine versus placebo. Receptors were obtained from a person between 18 and 59 years old who received the Ad26.COV2.S COVID-19 vaccine or a placebo. Each CDR3 is given with its conserved first and last residue. The order of the fields is CDR3 DNA, CDR3 protein, D gene, J gene, V gene, clone size. The D gene is left open where the match is weak. A row's size may be missing; if present it is once, few, many or a size class.

cdr3_nt: TGTGCCAGCTCACCACGACAGGGCTACGAGCAGTACTTC; cdr3_aa: CASSPRQGYEQYF; d_call: TRBD1; j_call: TRBJ2-7; v_call: TRBV18; clone_size: .
cdr3_nt: TGTGCCAGCAGCGCGGACAGGGTGATGGTTCAGACCCAGTACTTC; cdr3_aa: CASSADRVMVQTQYF; d_call: TRBD1; j_call: TRBJ2-5; v_call: TRBV7-8; clone_size: .
cdr3_nt: TGCAGCGTGGGGGGTCTGTCTGAAGCTTTCTTT; cdr3_aa: CSVGGLSEAFF; d_call: .; j_call: TRBJ1-1; v_call: TRBV29-1; clone_size: .
cdr3_nt: TGTGCCAGCAGTCCTAGGGCGGGGGGGGCCTACAATGAGCAGTTCTTC; cdr3_aa: CASSPRAGGAYNEQFF; d_call: TRBD2; j_call: TRBJ2-1; v_call: TRBV11-2; clone_size: .
cdr3_nt: TGTGCCAGTAGTATTGTGGGGTTGAACAATCAGCCCCAGCATTTT; cdr3_aa: CASSIVGLNNQPQHF; d_call: .; j_call: TRBJ1-5; v_call: TRBV19; clone_size: .
cdr3_nt: TGCGCCAGCAGCGCAAGGGGCGGGGGGCTTACTGAAGCTTTCTTT; cdr3_aa: CASSARGGGLTEAFF; d_call: .; j_call: TRBJ1-1; v_call: TRBV4-3; clone_size: .
cdr3_nt: TGTGCCAGCAGCTCGGGATGGCTGGACTATGGCTACACCTTC; cdr3_aa: CASSSGWLDYGYTF; d_call: .; j_call: TRBJ1-2; v_call: TRBV6-2/TRBV6-3; clone_size: .
cdr3_nt: TGTGCCAGCAGTTACCGGCCCTCGAACACCGGGGAGCTGTTTTTT; cdr3_aa: CASSYRPSNTGELFF; d_call: .; j_call: TRBJ2-2; v_call: TRBV6-6; clone_size: .
cdr3_nt: TGTGCCAGCAGCAGGGACACCCGGCCGTATGGCTACACCTTC; cdr3_aa: CASSRDTRPYGYTF; d_call: .; j_call: TRBJ1-2; v_call: TRBV5-4; clone_size: .
cdr3_nt: TGTGCCAGTTTAGCGGGAGGAACCTACGAGCAGTACTTC; cdr3_aa: CASLAGGTYEQYF; d_call: TRBD2; j_call: TRBJ2-7; v_call: TRBV7-9; clone_size: .
cdr3_nt: TGTGCCAGCAGTGACGGTGGTGAACAGCCCCAGCATTTT; cdr3_aa: CASSDGGEQPQHF; d_call: .; j_call: TRBJ1-5; v_call: TRBV25-1; clone_size: .
cdr3_nt: TGTGCCAGCAGCTTGCACCGTGAAGCTTTCTTT; cdr3_aa: CASSLHREAFF; d_call: .; j_call: TRBJ1-1; v_call: TRBV5-8; clone_size: .
cdr3_nt: TGTGCCAGCAGCTTAGCCGCACAGGGCCCGAACACTGAAGCTTTCTTT; cdr3_aa: CASSLAAQGPNTEAFF; d_call: .; j_call: TRBJ1-1; v_call: TRBV7-2; clone_size: once
cdr3_nt: TGCAGGCCTCTAGAAGCCTATGGCTACACCTTC; cdr3_aa: CRPLEAYGYTF; d_call: .; j_call: TRBJ1-2; v_call: TRBV20-1; clone_size: .
cdr3_nt: TGTGCCAGCAGCTTCTCTGGACAGGGGCGTATTGGGGCCAACGTCCTGACTTTC; cdr3_aa: CASSFSGQGRIGANVLTF; d_call: TRBD1; j_call: TRBJ2-6; v_call: TRBV5-4; clone_size: .
cdr3_nt: TGTGCCAGCTCAGCGTGGGCTAATGAAAAACTGTTTTTT; cdr3_aa: CASSAWANEKLFF; d_call: .; j_call: TRBJ1-4; v_call: TRBV19; clone_size: .
cdr3_nt: TGTGCCAGCAGTGAAGGCGTCGGGAGGGCCCACAATGAGCAGTTCTTC; cdr3_aa: CASSEGVGRAHNEQFF; d_call: TRBD2; j_call: TRBJ2-1; v_call: TRBV6-1; clone_size: .
cdr3_nt: TGCGCCAGCAGCTTGGCCGGGGGCGGGGAGCTGTTTTTT; cdr3_aa: CASSLAGGGELFF; d_call: .; j_call: TRBJ2-2; v_call: TRBV5-1; clone_size: .
cdr3_nt: TGTGCCAGCAGGGAACAGGGTTTGAACACTGAAGCTTTCTTT; cdr3_aa: CASREQGLNTEAFF; d_call: .; j_call: TRBJ1-1; v_call: TRBV6-4; clone_size: few
cdr3_nt: TGCGCCAGCAGCCCAGGGACAGGGAATCAGCCCCAGCATTTT; cdr3_aa: CASSPGTGNQPQHF; d_call: TRBD1; j_call: TRBJ1-5; v_call: TRBV5-1; clone_size: .
cdr3_nt: TGTGCCAGCACGCCGTGGCTGGGTGAAGCTTTCTTT; cdr3_aa: CASTPWLGEAFF; d_call: .; j_call: TRBJ1-1; v_call: TRBV12-3/TRBV12-4; clone_size: .
cdr3_nt: TGTGCCAGCTCACCAAGAGCGGGGAAGGAAGATACGCAGTATTTT; cdr3_aa: CASSPRAGKEDTQYF; d_call: TRBD2; j_call: TRBJ2-3; v_call: TRBV18; clone_size: .
cdr3_nt: TGTGCCAGCAGTTATCACAGGGGCCAGCCCCAGCATTTT; cdr3_aa: CASSYHRGQPQHF; d_call: TRBD1; j_call: TRBJ1-5; v_call: TRBV2; clone_size: .
cdr3_nt: TGTGCCATCAGTGAGTACAGGGGCAATGAGCAGTTCTTC; cdr3_aa: CAISEYRGNEQFF; d_call: TRBD1; j_call: TRBJ2-1; v_call: TRBV10-3; clone_size: once
cdr3_nt: TGTGCCAGCAGTTTTAGCGGCACTGAAGCTTTCTTT; cdr3_aa: CASSFSGTEAFF; d_call: .; j_call: TRBJ1-1; v_call: TRBV12-3/TRBV12-4; clone_size: .
cdr3_nt: TGTGCCAGCAGCCAACAGGGCGGGGAGACCCAGTACTTC; cdr3_aa: CASSQQGGETQYF; d_call: .; j_call: TRBJ2-5; v_call: TRBV3-1/TRBV3-2; clone_size: few
cdr3_nt: TGTGCCAGCAGTTACCCAAGGACAGGGGGCCGGGATGGCTACACCTTC; cdr3_aa: CASSYPRTGGRDGYTF; d_call: TRBD1; j_call: TRBJ1-2; v_call: TRBV6-2/TRBV6-3; clone_size: few
cdr3_nt: TGTGCCAGCAGTCAGACTAGCGGGAGGTCCTACGAGCAGTACTTC; cdr3_aa: CASSQTSGRSYEQYF; d_call: TRBD2; j_call: TRBJ2-7; v_call: TRBV2; clone_size: .
cdr3_nt: TGTGCTAGTGCCCCGTCGACAGCTAGCAATCAGCCCCAGCATTTT; cdr3_aa: CASAPSTASNQPQHF; d_call: .; j_call: TRBJ1-5; v_call: TRBV12-5; clone_size: .
cdr3_nt: TGTGCCAGCAGCTTAGGAGGGGGCTACAATGAGCAGTTCTTC; cdr3_aa: CASSLGGGYNEQFF; d_call: .; j_call: TRBJ2-1; v_call: TRBV7-9; clone_size: .
cdr3_nt: TGTGCCAGCAGCCGCCAGGGGGGCCAAAGGGATGGCTACACCTTC; cdr3_aa: CASSRQGGQRDGYTF; d_call: TRBD1; j_call: TRBJ1-2; v_call: TRBV3-1/TRBV3-2; clone_size: .
cdr3_nt: TGTGCCAGCGCCATAGCGGGAGGGCCCAATAGGGTCACCGGGGAGCTGTTTTTT; cdr3_aa: CASAIAGGPNRVTGELFF; d_call: TRBD2; j_call: TRBJ2-2; v_call: TRBV27; clone_size: .
cdr3_nt: TGTGCCTGGAAGGGCAGGGGGCCTGGAAACACCATATATTTT; cdr3_aa: CAWKGRGPGNTIYF; d_call: TRBD1; j_call: TRBJ1-3; v_call: TRBV30; clone_size: .
cdr3_nt: TGTGCCAGTAGTTTAGGTAGCGGCACCGGGGAGCTGTTTTTT; cdr3_aa: CASSLGSGTGELFF; d_call: .; j_call: TRBJ2-2; v_call: TRBV19; clone_size: .
cdr3_nt: TGTGCCAGTAGGAAGACAGGGACGGCGACCTACGAGCAGTACTTC; cdr3_aa: CASRKTGTATYEQYF; d_call: TRBD1; j_call: TRBJ2-7; v_call: TRBV19; clone_size: few
cdr3_nt: TGTGCCAGCAGCCCGGGACAGGGTGGCCCGGCTGGCGAGACCCAGTACTTC; cdr3_aa: CASSPGQGGPAGETQYF; d_call: TRBD1; j_call: TRBJ2-5; v_call: TRBV4-2; clone_size: .
cdr3_nt: TGTGCCAGCAGTGCCTCGGGGGCCTCAAGGTACAATGAGCAGTTCTTC; cdr3_aa: CASSASGASRYNEQFF; d_call: .; j_call: TRBJ2-1; v_call: TRBV2; clone_size: .
cdr3_nt: TGTGCCTGGAGTGGGGGACCGATCACTGAAGCTTTCTTT; cdr3_aa: CAWSGGPITEAFF; d_call: .; j_call: TRBJ1-1; v_call: TRBV30; clone_size: .
cdr3_nt: TGCGCCAGCAGTCCGGGGACAGGCGCGCTGGGTTATGGCTACACCTTC; cdr3_aa: CASSPGTGALGYGYTF; d_call: TRBD1; j_call: TRBJ1-2; v_call: TRBV10-2; clone_size: .
cdr3_nt: TGTGCCAGCAGCTCGCCCGGCAGGGGCGATCAGCCCCAGCATTTT; cdr3_aa: CASSSPGRGDQPQHF; d_call: .; j_call: TRBJ1-5; v_call: TRBV7-9; clone_size: .
cdr3_nt: TGCGCCAGCAGCTATCAGGATAATTCACCCCTCCACTTT; cdr3_aa: CASSYQDNSPLHF; d_call: .; j_call: TRBJ1-6; v_call: TRBV5-1; clone_size: .
cdr3_nt: TGTGCCACCAGCAGGGGAGGGATAGCGGCGAACACCGGGGAGCTGTTTTTT; cdr3_aa: CATSRGGIAANTGELFF; d_call: TRBD2; j_call: TRBJ2-2; v_call: TRBV15; clone_size: .
cdr3_nt: TGTGCCAGCAGCTTGGCCACGGGGACAGCTATGAACACTGAAGCTTTCTTT; cdr3_aa: CASSLATGTAMNTEAFF; d_call: TRBD1; j_call: TRBJ1-1; v_call: TRBV5-8; clone_size: few
cdr3_nt: TGTGCCAGCAGCTACGACAGGGCGAACACCATATATTTT; cdr3_aa: CASSYDRANTIYF; d_call: TRBD1; j_call: TRBJ1-3; v_call: TRBV7-9; clone_size: .
cdr3_nt: TGTGCCAGCAGCTTATATTTCGACAGGGAAGAAGGAGAACTGTTTTTT; cdr3_aa: CASSLYFDREEGELFF; d_call: TRBD1; j_call: TRBJ1-4; v_call: TRBV5-6; clone_size: .
cdr3_nt: TGTGCCAGCAGCTTTGAGGGGGCGAACTACGAGCAGTACTTC; cdr3_aa: CASSFEGANYEQYF; d_call: TRBD1; j_call: TRBJ2-7; v_call: TRBV7-9; clone_size: .
cdr3_nt: TGTGCCAGCAGCTTAGTTCGGGCGGGGGGATCTCGGTCTGAGCAGTTCTTC; cdr3_aa: CASSLVRAGGSRSEQFF; d_call: TRBD2; j_call: TRBJ2-1; v_call: TRBV11-3; clone_size: .
cdr3_nt: TGTGCCACCAGCAGAGGCGGACTAGCGGGAGGAGAGACCCAGTACTTC; cdr3_aa: CATSRGGLAGGETQYF; d_call: TRBD2; j_call: TRBJ2-5; v_call: TRBV15; clone_size: few
cdr3_nt: TGTGCCAGCAGCGTAGTCTTGGGCAAGGCGGGAGAAGAGACCCAGTACTTC; cdr3_aa: CASSVVLGKAGEETQYF; d_call: TRBD2; j_call: TRBJ2-5; v_call: TRBV9; clone_size: .
cdr3_nt: TGCGCCAGCAGCCAAGACGGGGATCAGCCCCAGCATTTT; cdr3_aa: CASSQDGDQPQHF; d_call: .; j_call: TRBJ1-5; v_call: TRBV4-3; clone_size: .
cdr3_nt: TGTGCCAGCAGTTCCGGACAGAACACCGGGGAGCTGTTTTTT; cdr3_aa: CASSSGQNTGELFF; d_call: .; j_call: TRBJ2-2; v_call: TRBV28; clone_size: .
cdr3_nt: TGTGCCAGCAGTGAAAATCCCCCCGACAGCTCTGGGGCCAACGTCCTGACTTTC; cdr3_aa: CASSENPPDSSGANVLTF; d_call: .; j_call: TRBJ2-6; v_call: TRBV25-1; clone_size: .
cdr3_nt: TGTGCCAGCAGTTTAGGGGTGGGCACTGAAGCTTTCTTT; cdr3_aa: CASSLGVGTEAFF; d_call: .; j_call: TRBJ1-1; v_call: TRBV6-5; clone_size: .
cdr3_nt: TGTGCCAGTGCCCCGGCCACGAGTGGGGCCAACGTCCTGACTTTC; cdr3_aa: CASAPATSGANVLTF; d_call: .; j_call: TRBJ2-6; v_call: TRBV19; clone_size: .
cdr3_nt: TGTGCCAGCAGATACAACACAGATACGCAGTATTTT; cdr3_aa: CASRYNTDTQYF; d_call: .; j_call: TRBJ2-3; v_call: TRBV12-3/TRBV12-4; clone_size: .